The rows below give T cell receptor beta chains drawn from one sample of a study of blood T cell repertoires in COVID-19. The repertoire was sequenced with immunoSEQ multiplex PCR; TCRdb's copy has only in-frame clones and lacks some. The data show about 98,000 clones, approximately 86% seen once. The sequencing sample was made of peripheral blood. These receptors came from a man in his sixties or seventies with active or convalescent COVID-19. The CDR3 runs from the conserved cysteine through the conserved F or W. Each record gives: D gene, J gene, clone size, V gene, CDR3 DNA, CDR3 protein. A D gene is named only where the DNA matches it firmly. Rows give clone size only sometimes, using once, few, many, or a class for an expanded clone.

>NA|TRBJ1-4|NA|TRBV6-5
TGTGCCAGCAGTTACTCGCGGGTTGCTAGTAATGAAAAACTGTTTTTT
CASSYSRVASNEKLFF
>NA|TRBJ1-2|few|TRBV5-8
TGTGCCAGCAGCTTTGGTCAGATCTATGGCTACACCTTC
CASSFGQIYGYTF
>TRBD1|TRBJ1-4|NA|TRBV2
TGTGCCAGCAGTGAGGGACAGGGGTCTGAAAAACTGTTTTTT
CASSEGQGSEKLFF
>TRBD1|TRBJ2-1|NA|TRBV9
TGTGCCAGCAGCATTACTGGGGACAGACCCAATGAGCAGTTCTTC
CASSITGDRPNEQFF
>NA|TRBJ2-3|NA|TRBV11-3
TGTGCCAGCAGCTTCAGGGGGGACGCAGATACGCAGTATTTT
CASSFRGDADTQYF
>TRBD2|TRBJ2-4|NA|TRBV19
TGTGCCAGTACCGCCCGGGGGGAAAACATTCAGTACTTC
CASTARGENIQYF
>TRBD1|TRBJ1-5|NA|TRBV6-5
TGTGCCAGCACCCCGACAGGGGCCCGCAATCAGCCCCAGCATTTT
CASTPTGARNQPQHF
>NA|TRBJ1-2|NA|TRBV10-3
TGTGCCATCTCGACCACACGGGGAGGCGGGGGCTACACCTTC
CAISTTRGGGGYTF
>NA|TRBJ1-5|NA|TRBV7-9
TGTGCCAGCAGCCCGACGGGGACACTCAATCAGCCCCAGCATTTT
CASSPTGTLNQPQHF
>TRBD1|TRBJ2-3|NA|TRBV6-6
TGTGCCAGCTTACAGGGGGCAGATACGCAGTATTTT
CASLQGADTQYF
>NA|TRBJ2-1|NA|TRBV20-1
TGCAGTGCTAGTATCGCTAGGCGGGGTAGTGAGCAGTTCTTC
CSASIARRGSEQFF
>TRBD2|TRBJ2-7|NA|TRBV6-6
TGTGCCAGCAGTTCGACTAGCGGCTCCTACGAGCAGTACTTC
CASSSTSGSYEQYF
>NA|TRBJ1-6|few|TRBV4-1
TGCGCCAGCAGCCAATATCGGGAGACCCCCAATTCACCCCTCCACTTT
CASSQYRETPNSPLHF
>TRBD1|TRBJ2-7|few|TRBV10-1
TGCGCCAGCAGTACCGGACAGGGGAACGAGCAGTACTTC
CASSTGQGNEQYF
>TRBD2|TRBJ2-5|NA|TRBV10-3
TGTGCCATCAGTGAATTAGCGGGGGGGACCCAAGAGACCCAGTACTTC
CAISELAGGTQETQYF
>NA|TRBJ2-3|NA|TRBV28
TGTGCCAGCAGTTTACCTATAACAGGCACAGATACGCAGTATTTT
CASSLPITGTDTQYF
>NA|TRBJ2-2|NA|TRBV2
TGTGCCAGCAGTGAAAATCGGGTGGCCGGGGAGCTGTTTTTT
CASSENRVAGELFF
>TRBD1|TRBJ1-6|once|TRBV27
TGTGCCAGCAAAGGTCCAGGGGGTTCACCCCTCCACTTT
CASKGPGGSPLHF
>TRBD2|TRBJ2-1|NA|TRBV7-7
TGTGCTAGCAGCCCCCGGGGGGGCTTCGGCGAGCAGTTCTTC
CASSPRGGFGEQFF
>NA|TRBJ1-5|NA|TRBV19
TGTGCCAGTAGTATTCCGGGAATAGGCAATCAGCCCCAGCATTTT
CASSIPGIGNQPQHF
>TRBD1|TRBJ2-1|once|TRBV6-2/TRBV6-3
TGTGCCAGCAGCCGAACAGGGGGGTCCTACAATGAGCAGTTCTTC
CASSRTGGSYNEQFF
>TRBD2|TRBJ2-2|NA|TRBV5-1
TGCGCCAGCAGCTTAGCGGGGGCGAACACCGGGGAGCTGTTTTTT
CASSLAGANTGELFF
>NA|TRBJ2-3|NA|TRBV6-5
TGTGCCAGCGGGGGGACTCCGAGGGATACGCAGTATTTT
CASGGTPRDTQYF
>TRBD1|TRBJ1-2|NA|TRBV3-1/TRBV3-2
TGTGCCAGCAGCCAACGGACAGGGAAGGGCTACACCTTC
CASSQRTGKGYTF
>NA|TRBJ2-1|few|TRBV10-2
TGCGCCAGCAGTCTAGACCCTTACAATGAGCAGTTCTTC
CASSLDPYNEQFF
>TRBD1|TRBJ2-3|many|TRBV6-5
TGTGCCAGCAGAGAGAGACAGGGGGGCACAGATACGCAGTATTTT
CASRERQGGTDTQYF
>TRBD2|TRBJ2-3|NA|TRBV27
TGTGCCAGCAGTACCCGACTAGCGGGGCGCACAGATACGCAGTATTTT
CASSTRLAGRTDTQYF
>NA|TRBJ1-4|NA|TRBV5-1
TGCGCCAGCAGCTTGGGTACAGCTGGTGAAAAACTGTTTTTT
CASSLGTAGEKLFF
>NA|TRBJ1-2|NA|TRBV5-4
TGTGCCAGCAGCTTGGGGGCAGATCCTAACTATGGCTACACCTTC
CASSLGADPNYGYTF
>NA|TRBJ1-2|NA|TRBV18
TGTGCCAGCTCACCACAAGCGCACAGGGATCGCGGTGGCTACACCTTC
CASSPQAHRDRGGYTF
>TRBD1|TRBJ1-5|NA|TRBV2
TGTGCCAGCAGGACGGACAGGTCGAATCAGCCCCAGCATTTT
CASRTDRSNQPQHF
>NA|TRBJ1-5|once|TRBV9
TGTGCCAGCAACCGGCGGGAGATGGAGCCCCAGCATTTT
CASNRREMEPQHF
>NA|TRBJ1-3|NA|TRBV19
TGTGCCAGTAGTAAGTCCGGGACTGGAAACACCATATATTTT
CASSKSGTGNTIYF
>TRBD2|TRBJ2-1|NA|TRBV5-5
TGTGCCAGCAGCTTGGCTGGGACTAGCCTTTACAATGAGCAGTTCTTC
CASSLAGTSLYNEQFF
>TRBD2|TRBJ2-5|NA|TRBV5-8
TGTGCCAGCAGCTTGGGGCTAGCGGGGGGGCAAGAGACCCAGTACTTC
CASSLGLAGGQETQYF
>TRBD1|TRBJ1-2|NA|TRBV7-9
TGTGCCAGCAGCTTATCCCCCGGACAGGGGGCGATCTATGGCTACACCTTC
CASSLSPGQGAIYGYTF
>NA|TRBJ1-2|once|TRBV28
TGTGCCAGCGAGAAGGGAGACTATGGCTACACCTTC
CASEKGDYGYTF